Here is one T cell receptor beta chain with its context. The target antigen is unknown. This sample is drawn from a study of T cells after posttransplantation cyclophosphamide. Cells defined as naive were viable CD3+CD4+ or CD3+CD8+ and CCR7+CD45RA+CD45RO-CD95-CD27+CD28+. Overall study results and limits: TRB overlap between skin or GI tissue T cells and blood was limited. Recipient CMV seropositivity and CMV reactivation strongly tracked TRB clonality. Later blood repertoires were often dominated by clones from the donor CD8+ memory compartment.

Libraries were prepared by immunoSEQ multiplex PCR; TCRdb keeps only in-frame clonotypes and omits some of them. Of 11,000 or so clones in the sample, roughly 96% are singletons; the top ten hold roughly 0.3%. Trimming took 3 bases from V and 4 from J; bases not matched to a gene: 1. This CDR3 has 14 residues. Germline CDR1 and CDR2: SEHNR and FQNEAQ (reference sequence). This TCR derives from a man aged 30 to 45 in good health and a related stem cell transplant donor. The chain uses TRBV7-9 and TRBJ2-1; 9 positions match TRBD2. The material sequenced was naive CD8+ T cells sorted from PBMCs. The CDR3 loop reads CASSFSGGYNEQFF. The CDR3 coding sequence is TGTGCCAGCAGCTTTAGCGGGGGTTACAATGAGCAGTTCTTC.